In its sample, the clone carrying this TCR beta chain was seen many times. There were only healthy Caucasians among the donors. TCRdb reanalysed the 5' RACE reads using MiXCR and keeps one entry per CDR3 protein. Of 410,000 or so distinct CDR3 sequences in the sample, around a sixth were seen once. This entry belongs to a study of identical twins. V was trimmed by 4 bases and J by 8 bases, leaving 21 bases between them. In germline, CDR1 is SEHNR, CDR2 FQNEAQ (reference sequence). The CDR3 totals 16 residues. The material sequenced was naive T cells sorted from blood. The source is a man in his fifties in good health. The rearrangement uses TRBV7-9 and TRBJ2-1, with TRBD1 as a possible D gene (5 bases). The CDR3 reads CASSSRLPGRWDEQFF. Here the CDR3 DNA reads TGTGCCAGCAGCTCAAGGCTCCCAGGGCGGTGGGATGAGCAGTTCTTC.